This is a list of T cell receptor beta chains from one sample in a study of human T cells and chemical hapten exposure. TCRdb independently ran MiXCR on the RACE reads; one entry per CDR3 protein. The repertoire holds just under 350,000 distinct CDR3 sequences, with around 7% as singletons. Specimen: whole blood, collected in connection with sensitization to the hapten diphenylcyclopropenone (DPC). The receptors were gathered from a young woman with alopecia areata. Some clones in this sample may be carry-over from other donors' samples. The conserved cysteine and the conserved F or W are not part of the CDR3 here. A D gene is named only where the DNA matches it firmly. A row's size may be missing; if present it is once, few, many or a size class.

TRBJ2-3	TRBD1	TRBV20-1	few	SARALTGKGTDTQY
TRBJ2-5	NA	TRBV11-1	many	ASSFRLSAQGAETQY
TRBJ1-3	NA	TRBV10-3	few	AISGPQGRGDTIY
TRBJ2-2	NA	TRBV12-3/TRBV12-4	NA	ASSPTPFAGELF
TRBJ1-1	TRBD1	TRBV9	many	ASSPRTGRTEAF
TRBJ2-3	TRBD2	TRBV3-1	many	ASSQHTASGGNEPSTDTQY
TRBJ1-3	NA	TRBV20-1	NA	SASDGGSGNTIY
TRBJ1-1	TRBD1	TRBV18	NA	ASSIRDRGYTEAF
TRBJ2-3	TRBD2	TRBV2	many	ASSEIAGSPYSTDTQY
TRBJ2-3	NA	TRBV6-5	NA	ASSPRVQYTQY
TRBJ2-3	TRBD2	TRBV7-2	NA	ASSKAGTSDADTQY
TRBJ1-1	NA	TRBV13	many	ASSPPGSGGTEAF
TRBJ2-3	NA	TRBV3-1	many	ASSHASSFTDTQY
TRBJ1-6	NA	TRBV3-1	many	ASSQRSSYNSPLH
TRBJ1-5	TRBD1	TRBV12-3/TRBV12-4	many	ASSQGDQPQH
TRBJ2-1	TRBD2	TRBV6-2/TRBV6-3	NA	ASLGGGNEQF
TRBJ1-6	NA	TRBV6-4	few	ASSEVENSPLH